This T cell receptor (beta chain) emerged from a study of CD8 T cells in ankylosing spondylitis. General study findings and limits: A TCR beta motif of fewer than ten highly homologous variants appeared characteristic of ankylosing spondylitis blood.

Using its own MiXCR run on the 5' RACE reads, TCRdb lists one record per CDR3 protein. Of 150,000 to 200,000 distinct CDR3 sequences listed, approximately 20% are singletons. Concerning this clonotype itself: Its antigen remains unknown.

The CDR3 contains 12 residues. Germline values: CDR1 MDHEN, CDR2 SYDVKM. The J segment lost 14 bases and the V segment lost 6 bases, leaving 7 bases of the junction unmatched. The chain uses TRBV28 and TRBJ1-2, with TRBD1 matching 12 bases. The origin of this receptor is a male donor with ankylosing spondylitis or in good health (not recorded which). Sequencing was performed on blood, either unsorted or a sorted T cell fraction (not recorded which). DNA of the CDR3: TGTGCCAGCAGGGGGACAGGGGGCTCCTGGACCTTC. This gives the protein CASRGTGGSWTF.